The clone carrying this T cell receptor (beta chain) was counted ten times or more. RNA transcripts were the template for amplifying TCR beta CDR3 regions. The HTBI primer set was used in a first-round RT-PCR of the TCR CDR3. Via MiXCR, TCRdb re-called the multiplex PCR reads, giving one row per CDR3 protein. The table has under 350,000 distinct CDR3 sequences, roughly 13% seen once; the top ten hold approximately 7.9%. This sample was taken from a study of T cells in Graves' hyperthyroidism and ophthalmopathy. CDR1 and CDR2 (germline): SGHTA, FQGNSA. The CDR3 covers 13 residues. V shed 6 bases and J shed 4 bases, with 9 bases lying between them.

The sequenced sample was blood. This sequence originates from a woman in her forties with Graves' hyperthyroidism. The rearrangement joins TRBV7-2 to TRBJ1-4; tentative D call: TRBD1 (5 bases). This chain's CDR3 is CASSPGLNEKLFF. CDR3 bases: TGTGCCAGCAGTCCAGGGCTTAATGAAAAACTGTTTTTT.